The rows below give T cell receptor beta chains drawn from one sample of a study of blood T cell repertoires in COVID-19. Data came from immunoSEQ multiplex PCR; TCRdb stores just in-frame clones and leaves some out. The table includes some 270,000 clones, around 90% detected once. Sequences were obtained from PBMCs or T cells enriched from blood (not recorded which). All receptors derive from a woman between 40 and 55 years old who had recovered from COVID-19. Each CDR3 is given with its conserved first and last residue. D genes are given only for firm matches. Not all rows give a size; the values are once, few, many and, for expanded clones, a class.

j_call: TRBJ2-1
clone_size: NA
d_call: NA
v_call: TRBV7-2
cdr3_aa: CASSLGAARGSNEQFF
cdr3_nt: TGTGCCAGCAGCTTAGGCGCGGCTAGAGGGTCGAATGAGCAGTTCTTC

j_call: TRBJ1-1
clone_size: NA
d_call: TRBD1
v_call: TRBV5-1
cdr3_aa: CASSFGTALNTEAFF
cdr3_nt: TGCGCCAGCAGCTTCGGGACAGCACTGAACACTGAAGCTTTCTTT

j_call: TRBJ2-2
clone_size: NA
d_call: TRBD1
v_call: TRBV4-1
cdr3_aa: CASSPDRGATGELFF
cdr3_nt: TGCGCCAGCAGCCCGGACAGGGGGGCCACCGGGGAGCTGTTTTTT

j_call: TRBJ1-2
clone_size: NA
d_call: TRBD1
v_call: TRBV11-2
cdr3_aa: CASSLVQQTGADGYTF
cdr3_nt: TGTGCCAGCAGCTTAGTTCAACAAACAGGGGCGGATGGCTACACCTTC

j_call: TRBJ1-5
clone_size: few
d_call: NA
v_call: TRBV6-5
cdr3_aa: CASKEGVFGNQPQHF
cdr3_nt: TGTGCCAGCAAGGAGGGTGTTTTTGGCAATCAGCCCCAGCATTTT

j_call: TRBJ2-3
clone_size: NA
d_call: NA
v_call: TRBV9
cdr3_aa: CASSIGPTTDTQYF
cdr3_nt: TGTGCCAGCAGCATTGGGCCTACCACAGATACGCAGTATTTT

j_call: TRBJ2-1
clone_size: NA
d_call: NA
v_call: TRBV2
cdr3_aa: CASSEGEANEQFF
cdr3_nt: TGTGCCAGCAGTGAAGGAGAGGCCAATGAGCAGTTCTTC

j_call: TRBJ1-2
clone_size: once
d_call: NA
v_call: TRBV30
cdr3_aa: CAWSARPRDYGYTF
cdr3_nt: TGTGCCTGGAGTGCCAGGCCGAGGGACTATGGCTACACCTTC

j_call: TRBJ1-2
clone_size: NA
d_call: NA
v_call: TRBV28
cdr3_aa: CASSPNRANYGYTF
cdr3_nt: TGTGCCAGCAGTCCGAACAGGGCGAACTATGGCTACACCTTC

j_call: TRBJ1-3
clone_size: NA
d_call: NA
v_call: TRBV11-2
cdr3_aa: CASSLDRAGTGNTIYF
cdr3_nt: TGTGCCAGCAGCTTAGATCGGGCAGGGACAGGAAACACCATATATTTT

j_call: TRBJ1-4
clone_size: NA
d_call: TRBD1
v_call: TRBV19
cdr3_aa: CASRYGTGNYRDKKLFF
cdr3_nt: TGTGCCAGTAGATACGGGACAGGCAACTATAGGGACAAAAAACTGTTTTTT

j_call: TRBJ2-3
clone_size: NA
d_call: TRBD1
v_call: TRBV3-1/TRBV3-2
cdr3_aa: CASSHGTATDTQYF
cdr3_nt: TGTGCCAGCAGCCACGGGACAGCTACAGATACGCAGTATTTT

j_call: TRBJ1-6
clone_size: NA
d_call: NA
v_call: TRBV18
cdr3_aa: CASSPRLSQGDNSPLHF
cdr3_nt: TGTGCCAGCTCACCAAGGTTGTCTCAGGGTGATAATTCACCCCTCCACTTT

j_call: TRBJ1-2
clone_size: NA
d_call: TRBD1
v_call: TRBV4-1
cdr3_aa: CASSHPDGTGRRVTNYGYTF
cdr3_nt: TGCGCCAGCAGCCACCCTGACGGGACAGGGAGGAGGGTAACTAACTATGGCTACACCTTC

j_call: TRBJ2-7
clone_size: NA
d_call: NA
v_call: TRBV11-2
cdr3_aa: CASSLGEGQGISYEQYF
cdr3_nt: TGTGCCAGCAGCTTAGGCGAAGGGCAGGGCATCTCCTACGAGCAGTACTTC

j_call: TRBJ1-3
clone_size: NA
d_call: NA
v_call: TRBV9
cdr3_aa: CASSVAPRPGNTIYF
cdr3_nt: TGTGCCAGCAGCGTAGCCCCCCGTCCCGGAAACACCATATATTTT

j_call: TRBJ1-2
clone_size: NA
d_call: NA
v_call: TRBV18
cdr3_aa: CASSPRRDDGGSGYTF
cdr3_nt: TGTGCCAGCTCACCACGACGGGACGACGGAGGGTCTGGCTACACCTTC

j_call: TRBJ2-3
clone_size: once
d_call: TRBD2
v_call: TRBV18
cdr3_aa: CASSPLAGESTDTQYF
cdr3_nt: TGTGCCAGCTCACCCCTAGCGGGGGAGAGCACAGATACGCAGTATTTT

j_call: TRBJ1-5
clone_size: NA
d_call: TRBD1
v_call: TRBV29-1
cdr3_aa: CSPAGGLNQPQHF
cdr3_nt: TGCAGCCCGGCAGGGGGCCTGAATCAGCCCCAGCATTTT

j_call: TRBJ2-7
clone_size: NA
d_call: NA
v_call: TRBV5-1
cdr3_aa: CASSLAVWGEAEQYF
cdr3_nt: TGCGCCAGCAGCTTGGCGGTTTGGGGCGAGGCCGAGCAGTACTTC

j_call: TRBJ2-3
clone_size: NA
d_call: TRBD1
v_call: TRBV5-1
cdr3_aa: CASSLFMASTGRTDTQYF
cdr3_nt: TGCGCCAGCAGCTTATTCATGGCGTCGACAGGGCGCACAGATACGCAGTATTTT

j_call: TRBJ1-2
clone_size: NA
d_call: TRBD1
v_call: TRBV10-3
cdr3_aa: CAISGTGDGSYTF
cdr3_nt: TGTGCCATCAGTGGGACAGGCGATGGGAGCTACACCTTC

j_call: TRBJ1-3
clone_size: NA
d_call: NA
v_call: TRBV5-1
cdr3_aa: CASSFFRTPGNTIYF
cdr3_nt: TGCGCCAGCAGCTTTTTCAGGACTCCTGGAAACACCATATATTTT

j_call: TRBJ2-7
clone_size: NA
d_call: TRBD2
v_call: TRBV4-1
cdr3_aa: CASSQEGLALEQYF
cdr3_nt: TGCGCCAGCAGCCAAGAAGGACTAGCTCTCGAGCAGTACTTC

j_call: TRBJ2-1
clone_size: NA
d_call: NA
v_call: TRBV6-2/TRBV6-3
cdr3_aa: CASSPRGAPHGNEQFF
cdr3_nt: TGTGCCAGCAGCCCTCGGGGGGCGCCCCATGGAAATGAGCAGTTCTTC

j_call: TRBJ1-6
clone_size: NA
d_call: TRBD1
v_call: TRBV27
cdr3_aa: CASSFSAGGYNSPLHF
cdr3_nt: TGTGCCAGCAGTTTCTCGGCAGGGGGATATAATTCACCCCTCCACTTT

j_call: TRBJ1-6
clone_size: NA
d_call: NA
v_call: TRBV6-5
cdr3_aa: CASSLSGRNSPLHF
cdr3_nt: TGTGCCAGCAGCCTGTCAGGGCGCAATTCACCCCTCCACTTT

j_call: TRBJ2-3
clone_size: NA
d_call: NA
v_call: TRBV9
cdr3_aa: CASSVSPSTDTQYF
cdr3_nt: TGTGCCAGCAGCGTTAGTCCTAGCACAGATACGCAGTATTTT

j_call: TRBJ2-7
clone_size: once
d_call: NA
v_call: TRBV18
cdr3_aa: CASSSGQIDEQYF
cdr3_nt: TGTGCCAGCTCATCGGGACAAATCGACGAGCAGTACTTC

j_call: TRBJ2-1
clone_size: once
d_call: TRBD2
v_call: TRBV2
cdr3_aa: CASSVGLAGYNEQFF
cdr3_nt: TGTGCCAGCAGTGTGGGACTAGCGGGTTACAATGAGCAGTTCTTC

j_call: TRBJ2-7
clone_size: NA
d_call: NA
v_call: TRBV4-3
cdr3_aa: CASSQDTASAAYEQYF
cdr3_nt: TGCGCCAGCAGCCAAGATACGGCTAGCGCCGCCTACGAGCAGTACTTC

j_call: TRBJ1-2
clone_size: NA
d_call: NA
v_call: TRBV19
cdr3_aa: CASSIRGLNYGYTF
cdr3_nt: TGTGCCAGTAGTATTAGAGGGCTGAACTATGGCTACACCTTC

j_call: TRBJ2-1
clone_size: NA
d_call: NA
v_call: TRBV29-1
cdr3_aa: CSVDLGRSPNNEQFF
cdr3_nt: TGCAGCGTTGATTTGGGGAGGAGTCCTAACAATGAGCAGTTCTTC

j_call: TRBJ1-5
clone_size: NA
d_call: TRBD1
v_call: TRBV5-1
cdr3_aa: CASRLTGESNQPQHF
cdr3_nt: TGCGCCAGCAGATTGACAGGGGAAAGCAATCAGCCCCAGCATTTT

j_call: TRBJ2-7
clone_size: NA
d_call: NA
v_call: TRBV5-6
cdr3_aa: CASSSTLATEQYF
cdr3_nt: TGTGCCAGCAGCTCGACACTAGCTACCGAGCAGTACTTC

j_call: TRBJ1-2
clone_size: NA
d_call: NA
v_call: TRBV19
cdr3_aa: CASSIGGTYGYTF
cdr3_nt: TGTGCCAGTAGTATCGGGGGAACCTATGGCTACACCTTC

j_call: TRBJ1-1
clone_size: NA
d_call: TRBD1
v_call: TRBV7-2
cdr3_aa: CASSSYRGEAFF
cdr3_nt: TGTGCCAGCAGTAGTTACAGGGGAGAAGCTTTCTTT

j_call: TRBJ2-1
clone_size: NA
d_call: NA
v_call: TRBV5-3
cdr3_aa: CARSLLDRNSYNEQFF
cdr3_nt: TGTGCCAGAAGCTTGCTCGACAGAAACTCCTACAATGAGCAGTTCTTC

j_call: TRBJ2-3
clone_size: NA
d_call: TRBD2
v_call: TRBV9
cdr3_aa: CASSVGTGGPGTQYF
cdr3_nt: TGTGCCAGCAGCGTCGGAACGGGGGGGCCAGGTACGCAGTATTTT

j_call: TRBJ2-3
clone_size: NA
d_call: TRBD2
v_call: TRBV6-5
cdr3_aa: CASSYSSGPTDTQYF
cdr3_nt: TGTGCCAGCAGTTACTCTAGCGGGCCCACAGATACGCAGTATTTT

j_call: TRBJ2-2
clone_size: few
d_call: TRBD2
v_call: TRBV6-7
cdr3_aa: CASSYSLVAGGRNTGELFF
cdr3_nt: TGTGCCAGCAGTTACTCGCTCGTAGCGGGAGGAAGGAACACCGGGGAGCTGTTTTTT

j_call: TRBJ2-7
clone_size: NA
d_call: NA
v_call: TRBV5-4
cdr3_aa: CASTPEASGTFQHEQYF
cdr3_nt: TGTGCCAGCACCCCAGAGGCATCAGGGACTTTTCAGCACGAGCAGTACTTC

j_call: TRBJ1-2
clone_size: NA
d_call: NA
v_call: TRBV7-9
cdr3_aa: CASSSQGSPLYGYTF
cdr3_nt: TGTGCCAGCAGTTCCCAGGGGAGTCCCCTCTATGGCTACACCTTC

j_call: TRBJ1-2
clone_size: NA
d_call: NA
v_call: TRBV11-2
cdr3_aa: CASSLDRRPLRGYTF
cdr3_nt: TGTGCCAGCAGCTTAGATCGGCGGCCTCTCCGAGGCTACACCTTC

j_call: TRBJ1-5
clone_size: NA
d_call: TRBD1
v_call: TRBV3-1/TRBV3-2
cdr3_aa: CASSHQGAGNQPQHF
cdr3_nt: TGTGCCAGCAGCCACCAGGGGGCGGGCAATCAGCCCCAGCATTTT

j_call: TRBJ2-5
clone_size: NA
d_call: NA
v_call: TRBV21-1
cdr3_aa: CASSNHPCPKKGETQYF
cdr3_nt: TGTGCCAGCAGCAATCACCCTTGTCCTAAAAAGGGGGAGACCCAGTACTTC

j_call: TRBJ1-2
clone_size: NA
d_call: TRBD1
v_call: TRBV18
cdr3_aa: CASSRGSDRDAGYTF
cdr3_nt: TGTGCCAGCTCACGGGGTTCTGACAGGGACGCTGGCTACACCTTC

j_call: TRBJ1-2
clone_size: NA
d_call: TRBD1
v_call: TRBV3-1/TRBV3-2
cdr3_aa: CASSQGTGTATYGYTF
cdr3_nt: TGTGCCAGCAGCCAAGGAACCGGGACAGCAACCTATGGCTACACCTTC

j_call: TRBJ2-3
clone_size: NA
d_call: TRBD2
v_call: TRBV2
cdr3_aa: CASTLAGGSGDTQYF
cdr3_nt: TGTGCCAGCACCCTGGCGGGGGGGTCCGGAGATACGCAGTATTTT

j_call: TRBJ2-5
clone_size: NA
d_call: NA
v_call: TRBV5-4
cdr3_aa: CASSEQTGETQYF
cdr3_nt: TGTGCCAGCAGCGAGCAGACTGGGGAGACCCAGTACTTC

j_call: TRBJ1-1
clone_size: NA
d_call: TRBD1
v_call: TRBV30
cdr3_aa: CAWSVLKWSGQVNTEAFF
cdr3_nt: TGTGCCTGGAGTGTATTGAAGTGGTCCGGACAGGTAAACACTGAAGCTTTCTTT

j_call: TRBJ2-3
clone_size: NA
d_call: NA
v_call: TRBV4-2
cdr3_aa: CASSPSGRTDTQYF
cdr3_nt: TGTGCCAGCAGCCCTTCTGGGAGAACAGATACGCAGTATTTT

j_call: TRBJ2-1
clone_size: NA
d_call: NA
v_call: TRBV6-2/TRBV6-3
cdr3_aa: CASSPRGGITEQFF
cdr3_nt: TGTGCCAGCAGTCCCCGGGGCGGGATAACGGAGCAGTTCTTC

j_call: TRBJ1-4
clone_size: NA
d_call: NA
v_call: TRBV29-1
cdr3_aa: CSVSNTGKEKLFF
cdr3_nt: TGCAGCGTTAGTAATACAGGGAAGGAAAAACTGTTTTTT

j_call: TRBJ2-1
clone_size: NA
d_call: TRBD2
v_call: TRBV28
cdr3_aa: CASSLQTSGSGEQFF
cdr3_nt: TGTGCCAGCAGTTTACAGACTAGCGGGAGCGGTGAGCAGTTCTTC

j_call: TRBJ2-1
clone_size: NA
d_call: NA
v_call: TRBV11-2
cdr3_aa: CASSLPYGVAEYNEQFF
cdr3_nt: TGTGCCAGCAGCTTACCCTACGGGGTAGCGGAGTACAATGAGCAGTTCTTC

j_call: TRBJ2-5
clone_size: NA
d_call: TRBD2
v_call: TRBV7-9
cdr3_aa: CASSLAAGGQETQYF
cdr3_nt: TGTGCCAGCAGCTTAGCAGCGGGGGGCCAAGAGACCCAGTACTTC

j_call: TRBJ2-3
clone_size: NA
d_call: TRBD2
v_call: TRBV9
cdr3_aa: CASSVAPLAGGPDTQYF
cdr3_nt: TGTGCCAGCAGCGTAGCTCCCCTAGCGGGAGGGCCGGATACGCAGTATTTT